This T cell receptor beta chain was sequenced for a study of T cells expressing NK-cell markers. Whole-study context: Sequencing of TCR beta repertoires drew on sorted CD3+CD56+NKG2C+, CD3+CD56+NKG2C- and CD3+CD56-NKG2C+ T cells. The sequencing cohort of eight donors included seven HCMV-seropositive individuals and one seronegative individual. Findings and limits, study-wide: In a group of 5 to 7 donors, dominant NKG2C+ clonotypes represented about 1.0-7.5% of CD8+ T cells.

Concerning this clonotype itself: The antigen is not known.

TCRdb reanalyzed the 5' RACE reads, giving one entry per CDR3 protein sequence and no DNA. Found here are more than 120,000 distinct CDR3 sequences; the top ten clones hold 9.5% to 15%. CDR3 length equals 15 residues. Germline loops: CDR1 MNHEY, CDR2 SVGEGT. The source of this sequence is a young man in good health. The chain uses TRBV6-2 or TRBV6-3 and TRBJ2-3; the TCRdb call, TRBD2, lacks DNA for checking. Source material: blood T cells: a sorted CD56 or NKG2C T cell subset, CD4+ or CD8+ T cells, or bulk PBMC T cells (not recorded which). The CDR3 reads CASNNGLAGAITQYF.